These T cell receptor beta chains were read from a single sample in a study of OX40 agonist ivuxolimab in advanced cancers. Method: immunoSEQ multiplex PCR; TCRdb's copy keeps in-frame clones and lacks some. Of 60,000 or so clones detected, roughly 90% appear once; the ten largest clones hold around 10%. Material: CD4+ or CD8+ T cells sorted from blood, obtained in a trial of the OX40 agonist ivuxolimab. The receptors come from an adult with an advanced solid tumor such as melanoma, head and neck, liver or kidney cancer. The CDR3 runs from the conserved cysteine through the conserved F or W. D genes are given only for firm matches. Clone size is stated in some rows and not others, as once, few, many or a class when expanded.

CDR3 protein | CDR3 DNA | V gene | CDR3 length | J gene | D gene | clone size
CASSDRPGGEQFF | TGTGCCAGCAGTGATCGTCCGGGGGGTGAGCAGTTCTTC | TRBV2 | 13 | TRBJ2-1 | TRBD2 | .
CASSLQETQYF | TGTGCCAGCAGCTTGCAAGAGACCCAGTACTTC | TRBV7-9 | 11 | TRBJ2-5 | . | .
CASSFVGGGYEQYF | TGTGCCAGCAGTTTCGTAGGGGGAGGTTACGAGCAGTACTTC | TRBV28 | 14 | TRBJ2-7 | . | .
CASSVGTGGNTIYF | TGTGCCAGCAGCGTCGGGACAGGGGGAAACACCATATATTTT | TRBV6-5 | 14 | TRBJ1-3 | TRBD1 | few
CASSSGGETQYF | TGTGCCAGCAGTTCAGGGGGAGAGACCCAGTACTTC | TRBV7-6 | 12 | TRBJ2-5 | TRBD1 | .
CASSPAGEQFF | TGTGCCAGCAGCCCCGCCGGTGAGCAGTTCTTC | TRBV28 | 11 | TRBJ2-1 | . | .
CAISGGTSGSRTDTQYF | TGTGCCATCAGTGGCGGGACTAGCGGGAGTCGGACAGATACGCAGTATTTT | TRBV10-3 | 17 | TRBJ2-3 | TRBD2 | .
CASILKGRGIMNTEAFF | TGTGCCAGCATTTTGAAAGGCAGGGGAATCATGAACACTGAAGCTTTCTTT | TRBV28 | 17 | TRBJ1-1 | . | few
CSVGVGLGRETQYF | TGCAGCGTTGGTGTTGGGCTTGGACGAGAGACCCAGTACTTC | TRBV29-1 | 14 | TRBJ2-5 | . | once
CASSLSSRSYEQYF | TGTGCCAGCAGTTTATCTTCACGCTCCTACGAGCAGTACTTC | TRBV28 | 14 | TRBJ2-7 | . | .
CAWSDGLALSYEQYF | TGTGCCTGGAGTGATGGACTAGCGCTCTCCTACGAGCAGTACTTC | TRBV30 | 15 | TRBJ2-7 | TRBD2 | .
CAWSSSWGQGGGELFF | TGTGCCTGGAGTTCGAGCTGGGGACAGGGAGGCGGGGAGCTGTTTTTT | TRBV30 | 16 | TRBJ2-2 | TRBD1 | once
CASSLSGGTGELFF | TGTGCCAGCAGCTTATCCGGGGGGACCGGGGAGCTGTTTTTT | TRBV7-6 | 14 | TRBJ2-2 | TRBD2 | .
CASSLGAANEQYF | TGTGCCAGCAGCTTAGGGGCCGCGAACGAGCAGTACTTC | TRBV7-9 | 13 | TRBJ2-7 | . | .
CASSLGPGDYGYTF | TGTGCCAGCAGCTTAGGACCGGGAGACTATGGCTACACCTTC | TRBV11-2 | 14 | TRBJ1-2 | . | .
CASSPYNGELFF | TGTGCCAGCAGCCCATATAACGGGGAGCTGTTTTTT | TRBV9 | 12 | TRBJ2-2 | . | .
CASSLLAGSYGYTF | TGTGCCAGCAGTTTACTGGCAGGGAGTTATGGCTACACCTTC | TRBV28 | 14 | TRBJ1-2 | . | .
CASSPPSYNSPLHF | TGTGCCAGCAGCCCCCCCTCCTATAATTCACCCCTCCACTTT | TRBV7-9 | 14 | TRBJ1-6 | . | .
CASSERGNQPQHF | TGTGCCAGCAGTGAGAGGGGTAATCAGCCCCAGCATTTT | TRBV25-1 | 13 | TRBJ1-5 | . | .
CAWSGEGRSYGYTF | TGTGCCTGGAGTGGGGAGGGGCGCTCCTATGGCTACACCTTC | TRBV30 | 14 | TRBJ1-2 | . | once
CASSLWKNTEAFF | TGTGCCAGCAGTTTGTGGAAGAACACTGAAGCTTTCTTT | TRBV27 | 13 | TRBJ1-1 | . | .
CASSYSNGGNEQFF | TGTGCCAGCAGTTACTCCAATGGCGGGAATGAGCAGTTCTTC | TRBV6-5 | 14 | TRBJ2-1 | . | .
CASSLATSGSSYNEQFF | TGTGCCAGCAGCTTAGCGACTAGCGGGAGCTCCTACAATGAGCAGTTCTTC | TRBV7-6 | 17 | TRBJ2-1 | TRBD2 | .
CASSLGTEAFF | TGCGCCAGCAGCTTGGGCACTGAAGCTTTCTTT | TRBV5-1 | 11 | TRBJ1-1 | . | .
CASSMDPYSNQPQHF | TGTGCCAGCAGTATGGACCCCTATAGCAATCAGCCCCAGCATTTT | TRBV6-1 | 15 | TRBJ1-5 | . | .
CASSPTTYEQYF | TGTGCCAGCAGCCCAACTACCTACGAGCAGTACTTC | TRBV14 | 12 | TRBJ2-7 | . | .
CSGLQTEAFF | TGCAGCGGATTACAGACTGAAGCTTTCTTT | TRBV29-1 | 10 | TRBJ1-1 | . | few
CSVWGDTQYF | TGCAGCGTATGGGGAGATACGCAGTATTTT | TRBV29-1 | 10 | TRBJ2-3 | . | once
CASSQDLPPQLLNQPQHF | TGCGCCAGCAGCCAAGATCTCCCCCCCCAGTTACTAAATCAGCCCCAGCATTTT | TRBV4-1 | 18 | TRBJ1-5 | . | .
CASGPDRTANEQYF | TGTGCCAGCGGGCCGGACAGGACCGCCAACGAGCAGTACTTC | TRBV6-1 | 14 | TRBJ2-7 | TRBD1 | few
CASSIDGEVTEAFF | TGTGCCAGTAGTATTGATGGGGAGGTAACTGAAGCTTTCTTT | TRBV19 | 14 | TRBJ1-1 | . | .
CASSPQGRVWGYTF | TGTGCCAGCAGTCCCCAGGGGAGGGTATGGGGCTACACCTTC | TRBV27 | 14 | TRBJ1-2 | . | .
CASSQDRTLTHEQYF | TGTGCCAGCAGCCAAGACCGGACCCTTACCCACGAGCAGTACTTC | TRBV7-9 | 15 | TRBJ2-7 | . | .
CASSLRTGLNEQFF | TGTGCCAGCAGTCTAAGGACAGGACTCAATGAGCAGTTCTTC | TRBV27 | 14 | TRBJ2-1 | TRBD1 | few
CASSPLGGAPDTQYF | TGTGCCAGCAGCCCCCTCGGGGGCGCCCCAGATACGCAGTATTTT | TRBV11-2 | 15 | TRBJ2-3 | . | .
CASSSVPAPNYGYTF | TGCGCCAGCAGCTCCGTTCCAGCGCCGAACTATGGCTACACCTTC | TRBV5-1 | 15 | TRBJ1-2 | . | .
CASSLNTGQPQHF | TGTGCCAGTAGCCTCAACACCGGCCAGCCCCAGCATTTT | TRBV19 | 13 | TRBJ1-5 | . | .
CASSLVPGVELFF | TGTGCCAGCAGCTTAGTTCCGGGGGTAGAACTGTTTTTT | TRBV7-8 | 13 | TRBJ1-4 | . | .
CASSFGQGEEKLFF | TGCGCCAGCAGCTTCGGGCAGGGTGAAGAAAAACTGTTTTTT | TRBV5-1 | 14 | TRBJ1-4 | . | .
CASSSGLAGGMGTQYF | TGTGCCAGCAGCTCGGGACTAGCGGGGGGAATGGGGACCCAGTACTTC | TRBV7-9 | 16 | TRBJ2-5 | TRBD2 | .
CASSTGGIYNEQFF | TGTGCCAGCAGTACAGGGGGCATATACAATGAGCAGTTCTTC | TRBV28 | 14 | TRBJ2-1 | TRBD1 | .
CASSPDIYEQYF | TGTGCCAGCAGTCCGGACATTTACGAGCAGTACTTC | TRBV6-1 | 12 | TRBJ2-7 | . | few
CASSQVGVTGELFF | TGCGCCAGCAGCCAAGTAGGGGTCACCGGGGAGCTGTTTTTT | TRBV4-1 | 14 | TRBJ2-2 | . | .
CAISELPGGTGYTF | TGTGCCATCAGTGAGTTGCCAGGGGGAACTGGCTACACCTTC | TRBV10-3 | 14 | TRBJ1-2 | TRBD1 | .
CASSEWDNSPLHF | TGCGCCAGCAGTGAGTGGGATAATTCACCCCTCCACTTT | TRBV10-1 | 13 | TRBJ1-6 | . | .
CASSLVAGPNNEQFF | TGTGCCAGCAGCTTGGTAGCGGGGCCCAACAATGAGCAGTTCTTC | TRBV5-4 | 15 | TRBJ2-1 | TRBD2 | .
CASSLEGGYHNEQFF | TGTGCCAGCAGTTTGGAGGGGGGGTACCACAATGAGCAGTTCTTC | TRBV28 | 15 | TRBJ2-1 | . | once
CASSGMGARYDYGYTF | TGTGCCAGCAGCGGCATGGGGGCGCGTTATGACTATGGCTACACCTTC | TRBV9 | 16 | TRBJ1-2 | . | .
CASSEPGSGANVLTF | TGTGCCAGCAGTGAACCAGGGTCTGGGGCCAACGTCCTGACTTTC | TRBV2 | 15 | TRBJ2-6 | . | .
CSVEDLSRGTMAFF | TGCAGCGTTGAAGATCTCTCCCGAGGGACGATGGCTTTCTTT | TRBV29-1 | 14 | TRBJ1-1 | . | .
CASSLAGGVDTQYF | TGCGCCAGCAGCTTGGCCGGCGGGGTAGATACGCAGTATTTT | TRBV5-1 | 14 | TRBJ2-3 | . | .
CASSLGGGFAEAFF | TGTGCCAGCAGCCTGGGAGGGGGTTTCGCTGAAGCTTTCTTT | TRBV7-3 | 14 | TRBJ1-1 | . | few
CASSLDGYNEQFF | TGTGCCAGCAGCCTGGACGGATACAATGAGCAGTTCTTC | TRBV7-9 | 13 | TRBJ2-1 | . | .
CASSPGTNTGELFF | TGCGCCAGCAGCCCCGGGACGAACACCGGGGAGCTGTTTTTT | TRBV4-3 | 14 | TRBJ2-2 | . | .